These T cell receptor beta chains were read from a single sample in a study of T cells in placental villitis. Sequenced by immunoSEQ multiplex PCR; TCRdb stores in-frame clones only, minus some. The data hold about 3,200 clones, with about 74% observed a single time. The sample comprised placental tissue containing maternal and fetal cells. The receptors were gathered from a human patient with infectious villitis; the placental T cells may come from both mother and fetus. Both conserved end residues are part of each CDR3. The order of the fields is D gene, V gene, J gene, clone size, CDR3 length, CDR3 protein, CDR3 DNA. The D gene is left open where the match is weak. For some rows the clone size is stated as once, few or many, or as a class when expanded; others skip it.

d_gene: .
v_gene: TRBV10-3
j_gene: TRBJ1-4
abundance: few
len: 12
CDR3aa: CAISEDNEKLFF
CDR3nt: TGTGCCATCAGTGAGGACAATGAAAAACTGTTTTTT

d_gene: .
v_gene: TRBV12-5
j_gene: TRBJ1-1
abundance: .
len: 14
CDR3aa: CASGFPPARPEAFF
CDR3nt: TGTGCTAGTGGTTTCCCCCCAGCAAGGCCTGAAGCTTTCTTT

d_gene: .
v_gene: TRBV10-3
j_gene: TRBJ1-4
abundance: large
len: 10
CDR3aa: CANRVEKLFF
CDR3nt: TGTGCCAACAGGGTTGAAAAACTGTTTTTT

d_gene: .
v_gene: TRBV12-2
j_gene: TRBJ2-1
abundance: .
len: 18
CDR3aa: CASRPGLAGALSYNEQFF
CDR3nt: TGTGCAAGTCGCCCGGGACTAGCGGGGGCCCTCTCCTACAATGAGCAGTTCTTC

d_gene: .
v_gene: TRBV20-1
j_gene: TRBJ1-2
abundance: .
len: 11
CDR3aa: CSARGLYGYTF
CDR3nt: TGCAGTGCTAGAGGGCTCTATGGCTACACCTTC

d_gene: .
v_gene: TRBV19
j_gene: TRBJ2-5
abundance: .
len: 15
CDR3aa: CASQRRLMYQETQYF
CDR3nt: TGTGCCAGTCAAAGGAGACTAATGTACCAAGAGACCCAGTACTTC

d_gene: .
v_gene: TRBV5-6
j_gene: TRBJ2-1
abundance: once
len: 15
CDR3aa: CASSRGRSSYNEQFF
CDR3nt: TGTGCCAGCAGCCGCGGACGGTCGTCCTACAATGAGCAGTTCTTC

d_gene: .
v_gene: TRBV25-1
j_gene: TRBJ2-7
abundance: .
len: 15
CDR3aa: CASSEIRAHSYEQYF
CDR3nt: TGTGCCAGCAGTGAAATCCGAGCCCACTCCTACGAGCAGTACTTC

d_gene: TRBD1
v_gene: TRBV7-9
j_gene: TRBJ1-1
abundance: large
len: 15
CDR3aa: CASSPTRQGWAEAFF
CDR3nt: TGTGCCAGCAGCCCAACCAGACAGGGGTGGGCTGAAGCTTTCTTT

d_gene: .
v_gene: TRBV12-3/TRBV12-4
j_gene: TRBJ2-7
abundance: few
len: 11
CDR3aa: CASSLGYEQYF
CDR3nt: TGTGCCAGCAGTTTGGGGTACGAGCAGTACTTC

d_gene: TRBD1
v_gene: TRBV27
j_gene: TRBJ1-5
abundance: .
len: 15
CDR3aa: CASSSRQGINQPQHF
CDR3nt: TGTGCCAGCAGTTCACGACAGGGAATCAATCAGCCCCAGCATTTT

d_gene: .
v_gene: TRBV6-8
j_gene: TRBJ2-7
abundance: .
len: 12
CDR3aa: CASSIGGYEQYF
CDR3nt: TGTGCCAGCAGTATCGGAGGGTACGAGCAGTACTTC

d_gene: .
v_gene: TRBV18
j_gene: TRBJ2-1
abundance: .
len: 14
CDR3aa: CASSPLDRIHEQFF
CDR3nt: TGTGCCAGCTCACCCCTGGACAGAATCCATGAGCAGTTCTTC

d_gene: .
v_gene: TRBV6-6
j_gene: TRBJ2-1
abundance: .
len: 14
CDR3aa: CASRLDTRDNEQFF
CDR3nt: TGTGCCAGCAGGTTAGACACAAGGGATAATGAGCAGTTCTTC

d_gene: .
v_gene: TRBV28
j_gene: TRBJ1-6
abundance: few
len: 15
CDR3aa: CASSPHGSYNSPLHF
CDR3nt: TGTGCCAGCAGTCCACACGGCTCCTATAATTCACCCCTCCACTTT

d_gene: TRBD1
v_gene: TRBV2
j_gene: TRBJ2-7
abundance: .
len: 14
CDR3aa: CASSELQGAYEQYF
CDR3nt: TGTGCCAGCAGTGAGTTACAGGGGGCTTACGAGCAGTACTTC

d_gene: .
v_gene: TRBV11-2
j_gene: TRBJ1-2
abundance: .
len: 14
CDR3aa: CASSPAGGSYGYTF
CDR3nt: TGTGCCAGCAGCCCGGCGGGGGGGTCCTATGGCTACACCTTC

d_gene: .
v_gene: TRBV9
j_gene: TRBJ1-1
abundance: .
len: 15
CDR3aa: CASSPHRVTDTEAFF
CDR3nt: TGTGCCAGCAGCCCCCACCGGGTGACAGACACTGAAGCTTTCTTT

d_gene: .
v_gene: TRBV12-3/TRBV12-4
j_gene: TRBJ2-7
abundance: few
len: 11
CDR3aa: CASSLGYEQYF
CDR3nt: TGTGCCAGCAGTTTAGGGTACGAGCAGTACTTC

d_gene: .
v_gene: TRBV23-1
j_gene: TRBJ2-7
abundance: .
len: 11
CDR3aa: CASSHCYEQYF
CDR3nt: TGCGCCAGCAGTCATTGCTACGAGCAGTACTTC

d_gene: .
v_gene: TRBV30
j_gene: TRBJ1-1
abundance: .
len: 14
CDR3aa: CAWSVGGVGTEAFF
CDR3nt: TGTGCCTGGAGTGTCGGGGGAGTAGGGACTGAAGCTTTCTTT

d_gene: TRBD2
v_gene: TRBV28
j_gene: TRBJ2-1
abundance: .
len: 14
CDR3aa: CASRSGGPINEQFF
CDR3nt: TGTGCCAGCAGGAGCGGGGGCCCAATCAATGAGCAGTTCTTC

d_gene: TRBD1
v_gene: TRBV5-1
j_gene: TRBJ1-2
abundance: .
len: 15
CDR3aa: CASSPGTGGNYGYTF
CDR3nt: TGCGCCAGCAGCCCCGGGACAGGGGGCAACTATGGCTACACCTTC

d_gene: .
v_gene: TRBV2
j_gene: TRBJ1-5
abundance: .
len: 13
CDR3aa: CASTRDSNQPQHF
CDR3nt: TGTGCCAGTACGCGGGATAGCAATCAGCCCCAGCATTTT

d_gene: TRBD2
v_gene: TRBV6-5
j_gene: TRBJ2-6
abundance: .
len: 15
CDR3aa: CASSLGGGGANVLTF
CDR3nt: TGTGCCAGCAGTTTGGGGGGGGGAGGGGCCAACGTCCTGACTTTC

d_gene: .
v_gene: TRBV18
j_gene: TRBJ1-1
abundance: .
len: 14
CDR3aa: CASSRDPRNTEAFF
CDR3nt: TGTGCCAGCTCACGTGACCCCCGGAACACTGAAGCTTTCTTT

d_gene: .
v_gene: TRBV7-9
j_gene: TRBJ1-5
abundance: .
len: 14
CDR3aa: CASSESAGFQPQHF
CDR3nt: TGTGCCAGCAGCGAATCGGCGGGGTTTCAGCCCCAGCATTTT

d_gene: .
v_gene: TRBV9
j_gene: TRBJ2-3
abundance: .
len: 18
CDR3aa: CASSVGSGAKVVADTQYF
CDR3nt: TGTGCCAGCAGCGTAGGATCAGGGGCAAAGGTGGTGGCAGATACGCAGTATTTT

d_gene: .
v_gene: TRBV11-2
j_gene: TRBJ2-7
abundance: .
len: 18
CDR3aa: CASSPRGALGPISYEQYF
CDR3nt: TGTGCCAGCAGTCCTAGGGGGGCCTTGGGCCCTATCTCCTACGAGCAGTACTTC

d_gene: TRBD2
v_gene: TRBV11-3
j_gene: TRBJ2-1
abundance: .
len: 17
CDR3aa: CASSLVGTSGRANEQFF
CDR3nt: TGTGCCAGCAGCTTAGTGGGGACTAGCGGGAGGGCAAATGAGCAGTTCTTC

d_gene: .
v_gene: TRBV3-1/TRBV3-2
j_gene: TRBJ2-2
abundance: .
len: 13
CDR3aa: CASSLRYTGELFF
CDR3nt: TGTGCCAGCAGCCTCAGGTACACCGGGGAGCTGTTTTTT

d_gene: TRBD2
v_gene: TRBV18
j_gene: TRBJ2-1
abundance: .
len: 14
CDR3aa: CASSPGLAGNEQFF
CDR3nt: TGTGCCAGCTCACCCGGACTAGCGGGCAATGAGCAGTTCTTC

d_gene: .
v_gene: TRBV30
j_gene: TRBJ2-7
abundance: .
len: 11
CDR3aa: CAWSGFNEQYF
CDR3nt: TGTGCCTGGAGTGGGTTCAACGAGCAGTACTTC

d_gene: .
v_gene: TRBV7-9
j_gene: TRBJ2-5
abundance: .
len: 15
CDR3aa: CASSLGVVTQETQYF
CDR3nt: TGTGCCAGCAGCCTGGGGGTGGTGACCCAAGAGACCCAGTACTTC

d_gene: .
v_gene: TRBV6-4
j_gene: TRBJ2-3
abundance: .
len: 15
CDR3aa: CASREGSGSADTQYF
CDR3nt: TGTGCCAGCAGGGAAGGGAGCGGGTCCGCAGATACGCAGTATTTT

d_gene: .
v_gene: TRBV6-6
j_gene: TRBJ1-2
abundance: .
len: 15
CDR3aa: CASRGLTVTPYGYTF
CDR3nt: TGTGCCAGCAGGGGACTGACGGTTACCCCCTATGGCTACACCTTC

d_gene: .
v_gene: TRBV25-1
j_gene: TRBJ1-2
abundance: .
len: 15
CDR3aa: CASSESVGANYGYTF
CDR3nt: TGTGCCAGCAGTGAATCAGTCGGAGCTAACTATGGCTACACCTTC

d_gene: .
v_gene: TRBV4-1
j_gene: TRBJ1-2
abundance: .
len: 13
CDR3aa: CASSQERYYGYTF
CDR3nt: TGCGCCAGCAGCCAAGAAAGATACTATGGCTACACCTTC

d_gene: .
v_gene: TRBV18
j_gene: TRBJ1-5
abundance: few
len: 14
CDR3aa: CASSPSEPNQPQHF
CDR3nt: TGTGCCAGCTCACCGTCAGAACCTAATCAGCCCCAGCATTTT

d_gene: .
v_gene: TRBV6-1
j_gene: TRBJ1-5
abundance: few
len: 15
CDR3aa: CASSEGPGRNQPQHF
CDR3nt: TGTGCCAGCAGTGAAGGCCCGGGGCGCAATCAGCCCCAGCATTTT

d_gene: .
v_gene: TRBV10-1
j_gene: TRBJ2-3
abundance: .
len: 13
CDR3aa: CASSGQGTDTQYF
CDR3nt: TGCGCCAGCAGTGGACAGGGCACAGATACGCAGTATTTT

d_gene: TRBD2
v_gene: TRBV9
j_gene: TRBJ2-1
abundance: few
len: 15
CDR3aa: CASSGTSGGWDEQFF
CDR3nt: TGTGCCAGCAGCGGGACTAGCGGGGGCTGGGATGAGCAGTTCTTC

d_gene: .
v_gene: TRBV6-4
j_gene: TRBJ1-1
abundance: .
len: 13
CDR3aa: CASSGGENTEAFF
CDR3nt: TGTGCCAGCAGCGGGGGGGAGAACACTGAAGCTTTCTTT

d_gene: .
v_gene: TRBV18
j_gene: TRBJ1-1
abundance: .
len: 13
CDR3aa: CASSSEGNTEAFF
CDR3nt: TGTGCCAGCTCATCGGAAGGGAACACTGAAGCTTTCTTT

d_gene: TRBD1
v_gene: TRBV14
j_gene: TRBJ2-2
abundance: .
len: 14
CDR3aa: CASRLRQGTGELFF
CDR3nt: TGTGCCAGCAGACTACGACAGGGCACCGGGGAGCTGTTTTTT

d_gene: TRBD1
v_gene: TRBV30
j_gene: TRBJ1-2
abundance: few
len: 11
CDR3aa: CAWTGGYGYTF
CDR3nt: TGTGCCTGGACAGGGGGCTATGGCTACACCTTC

d_gene: TRBD2
v_gene: TRBV10-1
j_gene: TRBJ2-3
abundance: .
len: 15
CDR3aa: CASSDLTSAEGTQYF
CDR3nt: TGCGCCAGCAGTGATCTGACTAGCGCCGAGGGGACGCAGTATTTT

d_gene: TRBD2
v_gene: TRBV7-9
j_gene: TRBJ2-1
abundance: .
len: 18
CDR3aa: CASSPTGTSGRALAEQFF
CDR3nt: TGTGCCAGCAGCCCGACCGGGACTAGCGGGAGGGCCCTCGCTGAGCAGTTCTTC

d_gene: TRBD1
v_gene: TRBV2
j_gene: TRBJ2-3
abundance: .
len: 15
CDR3aa: CASSGGQTHTDTQYF
CDR3nt: TGTGCCAGCAGTGGGGGACAGACTCACACAGATACGCAGTATTTT

d_gene: .
v_gene: TRBV7-6
j_gene: TRBJ2-7
abundance: .
len: 13
CDR3aa: CASSLREPPEQYF
CDR3nt: TGTGCCAGCAGCTTAAGGGAACCCCCCGAGCAGTACTTC

d_gene: .
v_gene: TRBV27
j_gene: TRBJ1-1
abundance: .
len: 18
CDR3aa: CASSLSGWGQPADTEAFF
CDR3nt: TGTGCCAGCAGTTTATCGGGGTGGGGGCAACCCGCGGACACTGAAGCTTTCTTT

d_gene: TRBD1
v_gene: TRBV2
j_gene: TRBJ1-1
abundance: .
len: 14
CDR3aa: CASRGQGKSTEAFF
CDR3nt: TGTGCCAGCAGAGGACAGGGTAAGAGCACTGAAGCTTTCTTT

d_gene: TRBD1
v_gene: TRBV6-6
j_gene: TRBJ1-4
abundance: few
len: 14
CDR3aa: CASRDRETNEKLFF
CDR3nt: TGTGCCAGCAGGGACAGGGAAACTAATGAAAAACTGTTTTTT

d_gene: .
v_gene: TRBV18
j_gene: TRBJ1-6
abundance: .
len: 13
CDR3aa: CASSPGFNSPLHF
CDR3nt: TGTGCCAGCTCACCAGGGTTTAATTCACCCCTCCACTTT

d_gene: .
v_gene: TRBV24-1
j_gene: TRBJ1-2
abundance: .
len: 12
CDR3aa: CATSDGFYGYTF
CDR3nt: TGTGCCACCAGTGACGGCTTCTATGGCTACACCTTC

d_gene: .
v_gene: TRBV2
j_gene: TRBJ1-2
abundance: few
len: 13
CDR3aa: CASIPGMESGYTF
CDR3nt: TGTGCCAGCATCCCAGGGATGGAGAGTGGCTACACCTTC

d_gene: .
v_gene: TRBV20-1
j_gene: TRBJ1-2
abundance: .
len: 13
CDR3aa: CSASWDTNYGYTF
CDR3nt: TGCAGTGCTAGTTGGGACACTAACTATGGCTACACCTTC

d_gene: TRBD1
v_gene: TRBV5-1
j_gene: TRBJ1-5
abundance: .
len: 17
CDR3aa: CASSPGQGFYSNQPQHF
CDR3nt: TGTGCCAGCAGTCCGGGACAGGGGTTCTATAGCAATCAGCCCCAGCATTTT